The 16 T cell receptor beta chains below all came from one sample that was sequenced in a study of blood T cell repertoires in COVID-19. Profiled with immunoSEQ multiplex PCR; TCRdb holds only in-frame clones, not every one. Found here are 70,000 or so clones, 85% to 90% of them singletons; the top ten hold 0.55% to 0.75%. Sequenced input: peripheral blood. These receptor sequences come from a man aged 60 to 69 with acute or convalescent COVID-19.

This chain links TRBV7-2 with TRBJ2-7, with 8 bases fitting TRBD2. This CDR3 is built from 16 residues. Germline V lookup: CDR1 SGHTA, CDR2 FQGNSA. With 3 bases clipped from V and 2 bases from J, the junction kept 9 bases outside the gene matches. This CDR3 is CASSLTGGGGTYEQYF. CDR3 DNA: TGTGCCAGCAGCTTGACGGGGGGGGGAGGGACCTACGAGCAGTACTTC.

The J gene is TRBJ1-1, the V gene TRBV28; possible D gene TRBD1, 6 bases. From germline, CDR1 is MDHEN and CDR2 SYDVKM. The CDR3 totals 14 residues. V was clipped by 3 bases and J by 1 base, with 9 bases between them. CDR3 region: CASSFPDRNTEAFF. The CDR3 DNA reads as TGTGCCAGCAGTTTCCCGGACAGGAACACTGAAGCTTTCTTT. Complete variable domain (other parts from reference TRBV28 and TRBJ1-1): DVKVTQSSRYLVKRTGEKVFLECVQDMDHENMFWYRQDPGLGLRLIYFSYDVKMKEKGDIPEGYSVSREKKERFSLILESASTNQTSMYLCASSFPDRNTEAFFGQGTRLTVV.

The chain links TRBV19 to TRBJ2-1, with TRBD2 matching over 7 bases. This CDR3 comprises 16 residues. Germline loops: CDR1 LNHDA, CDR2 SQIVND (reference sequence). Trimming cost V 2 bases and J 1 base; bases outside gene matches: 5. CDR3 nucleotides: TGTGCCAGTAGTATACCCCAGGGAGGGTCCTACAATGAGCAGTTCTTC. This translates into CASSIPQGGSYNEQFF.

The CDR3 here is CASSPRDRGGTGELFF. CDR3 DNA: TGTGCCAGCTCACCAAGGGACAGGGGCGGAACCGGGGAGCTGTTTTTT. V gene TRBV18 combines with J gene TRBJ2-2; TRBD1 matches at 10 bases. Germline assignment: CDR1 KGHSH and CDR2 LQKENI. The CDR3 consists of 16 residues. V dropped 2 bases and J dropped 5; count of bases not matched to a gene: 5.

The J gene is TRBJ2-4, the V gene TRBV30; a weak D match, TRBD2 (6 bases). Per the germline V gene, CDR1 is GTSNPN and CDR2 is SVGIG (reference sequence). Trimming left V 6 bases short and J 11 bases short, with 17 bases between. This CDR3 comprises 12 residues. DNA for the CDR3: TGTGCCTGTAGCGGCCCCTCGGGATTTCAGTACTTC. It encodes CACSGPSGFQYF.

V is TRBV6-5 and J is TRBJ1-6; tentative D call: TRBD1 (6 bases). Trimming cost V 6 bases and J 8 bases, with 14 bases left between them. This CDR3 has 14 residues. The V gene's germline CDR1 is MNHEY and CDR2 SVGAGI. In DNA form, the CDR3 reads TGTGCCAGCAGGGCACCGGGACAATATTCACCCCTCCACTTT. Translation gives CASRAPGQYSPLHF.

The chain couples TRBV24-1 to TRBJ2-3; 7 bases align to TRBD1. Trimming cost V 9 bases and J 4 bases; bases outside gene matches: 6. The CDR3 has 13 residues. Germline-derived CDR1 and CDR2 are KGHDR and SFDVKD. The CDR3 loop is CATEGAPPDTQYF. CDR3 in DNA: TGTGCCACCGAGGGGGCACCCCCAGATACGCAGTATTTT.

This clone was observed a single time. The CDR3 DNA follows: TGTGCCAGCAGCCTTCGACAGGACCACACTGAAGCTTTCTTT. Protein product: CASSLRQDHTEAFF. The chain carries TRBV5-6 and TRBJ1-1, with D possibly matching TRBD1 (6 bases). V lost 4 bases, J lost 3 bases, and 13 bases lay in between. This CDR3 region has 14 residues. Germline V lookup: CDR1 SGHDT, CDR2 YYEEEE.

The count of this clone is one. V usage is TRBV3-1 (or the pseudogene TRBV3-2) and J usage is TRBJ1-1, with a possible D match to TRBD1 (5 bases). The ends were cut back, 5 bases at V and 1 base at J, with 8 bases in the middle. This CDR3 is 13 amino acids long. Germline CDR1 and CDR2: LGHDT and YNNKEL (reference sequence). The CDR3 nucleotides read TGTGCCAGCAGCAATGGACAGAACACTGAAGCTTTCTTT. Translation: CASSNGQNTEAFF.

V usage is TRBV9 and J usage is TRBJ2-3; 8 nucleotides match TRBD2. CDR3 length: 15 amino acids. The trim removed 0 bases at V and 2 bases at J, leaving 2 bases unmatched. CDR1 SGDLS and CDR2 YYNGEE come from the germline V gene. CDR3 DNA: TGTGCCAGCAGCGTAGTAGCGGGGATCACAGATACGCAGTATTTT. Amino acid sequence: CASSVVAGITDTQYF.

This sequence joins TRBV5-6 and TRBJ1-2; D gene ambiguous. CDR1 and CDR2 from the germline V gene are SGHDT and YYEEEE. V was trimmed by 3 bases and J by 5 bases, leaving 5 bases between them. The CDR3 runs 11 residues. CDR3 nucleotide sequence: TGTGCCAGCAGCTCCCTATATGGCTACACCTTC. Protein: CASSSLYGYTF.

This chain uses TRBV24-1 with TRBJ2-3; perhaps TRBD1 as D (6 bases). The germline V and J ends were trimmed by 4 bases and 5 bases, with 18 bases remaining between them. CDR1 and CDR2 (germline): KGHDR, SFDVKD. The CDR3 contains 16 residues. Written as DNA, the CDR3 is TGTGCCACCAGTGACCCCGGGTCTCGAGGGGGAGATACGCAGTATTTT. Translating it yields CATSDPGSRGGDTQYF.

The chain combines TRBV5-1 with TRBJ2-2, with D tentatively TRBD1 (6 bases). Looked up from germline, CDR1 is SGHRS and CDR2 is YFSETQ. This CDR3 has 16 amino acids. V lost 0 bases and J lost 5, with 14 bases in between. CDR3 coding DNA: TGCGCCAGCAGCTTGGCTGGGGGCGGTGGGACCGGGGAGCTGTTTTTT. Protein sequence: CASSLAGGGGTGELFF.

The V gene is TRBV6-5, the J gene TRBJ2-7; 10 nucleotides align to TRBD2. There are 15 residues in the CDR3. Trimming removed 4 bases from V and 1 base from J; junction bases left unmatched: 4. Germline assignment: CDR1 MNHEY and CDR2 SVGAGI. The CDR3 reads CASSSSGRASYEQYF. The DNA of the CDR3 is TGTGCCAGCAGTTCAAGCGGGAGGGCGTCCTACGAGCAGTACTTC.

The chain links TRBV18 to TRBJ2-1, with a tentative D call TRBD2 (6 bases). Germline V gene lookup returns CDR1 KGHSH and CDR2 LQKENI. V lost 6 bases to trimming and J lost 4 bases, with 13 bases between them. CDR3 length: 14 amino acids. The CDR3 region has the DNA TGTGCCAGCTCTCCTTTCCGGGAGTACAATGAGCAGTTCTTC. Translated: CASSPFREYNEQFF.

The chain employs TRBV6-4 and TRBJ1-1; D gene unclear. The germline V gene has CDR1 MRHNA and CDR2 SNTAGT. The CDR3 is made up of 13 amino acids. V lost 4 bases, J lost 1 base, and 7 bases lay in between. This chain's CDR3 is CASSAMRNTEAFF. In nucleotides, the CDR3 is TGTGCCAGCAGTGCTATGAGGAACACTGAAGCTTTCTTT.